The rows below give T cell receptor beta chains drawn from one sample of a study of cytomegalovirus exposure and HLA in healthy donors. The data were produced by immunoSEQ multiplex PCR, yet TCRdb's version contains in-frame clones alone and is incomplete. The sample has about 120,000 clones, about 78% seen once; the top ten hold 6.5% to 9%. The specimen was PBMCs. These receptors were taken from a middle-aged woman in good health and CMV-seropositive. Each CDR3 is given with its conserved first and last residue.

j_call,v_call,cdr3_aa
TRBJ2-1,TRBV4-2,CASSQDRAGGYNEQFF
TRBJ2-3,TRBV7-2,CASSLMASGVTDTQYF
TRBJ2-7,TRBV9,CASNRQGSSYEQYF
TRBJ2-1,TRBV4-2,CASSQVGGVNEQFF
TRBJ1-1,TRBV4-1,CASSQGAGGNTEAFF
TRBJ1-2,TRBV29-1,CSVEVAGGGYTF
TRBJ1-1,TRBV9,CASSLTGMNTEAFF
TRBJ2-5,TRBV2,CASLRLRQETQYF
TRBJ1-1,TRBV18,CASSFGQGGRITEAFF
TRBJ1-4,TRBV15,CATSRAPPGGEKLFF
TRBJ1-6,TRBV4-3,CASSQRNSPLHF
TRBJ1-4,TRBV10-3,CAVGREKLFF
TRBJ2-7,TRBV18,CASSPGQNYEQYF
TRBJ1-4,TRBV4-3,CASSRPGAAGEKLFF
TRBJ2-7,TRBV5-1,CASSLVTGDEQYF
TRBJ2-1,TRBV6-1,CASSRIYNEQFF
TRBJ2-7,TRBV4-1,CASSQGSNEQYF
TRBJ1-1,TRBV7-2,CASSLVFGGDTEAFF
TRBJ2-5,TRBV5-1,CASSTSGYQETQYF
TRBJ2-3,TRBV6-4,CASSDGWGRTDTQYF